This T cell receptor beta chain comes out of a study of a mutant IDH1 vaccine in newly diagnosed glioma. At the level of the study: Beforehand, treatment had been radiotherapy, temozolomide, or both; the majority received both.

Measured with immunoSEQ multiplex PCR; TCRdb has only the in-frame clones, and not every one. Altogether over 80,000 clones are present, around four fifths being singletons, with the ten largest covering approximately 5.6%. About this clone: Its matching antigen is unknown.

Time point of the sample: week 47, end of study. Topical imiquimod accompanied each vaccine dose, which consisted of 300 ug of mutant IDH1 20-mer peptide. Patients were given eight vaccinations, scheduled in weeks 1, 3, 5, 7, 11, 15, 19 and 23. New WHO grade 3 or 4 astrocytomas that were IDH1-mutant and ATRX-lost had been found in donors. The CDR3 has 16 residues. The V gene lost 1 base and the J gene lost 5 bases, with 14 bases spanning the gap. Germline loops: CDR1 SGHTA, CDR2 FQGNSA. The sample was PBMCs, taken from a glioma patient whose treatment included an IDH1 peptide vaccine. This TCR was sampled from a man between 40 and 49 years old with glioma. The V call is TRBV7-2, the J call TRBJ1-4, with D uncertain. The chain's CDR3 is CASSLVPEALNEKLFF. DNA of the CDR3: TGTGCCAGCAGCTTAGTTCCCGAAGCGTTAAATGAAAAACTGTTTTTT.